Following are 25 T cell receptor beta chains from one sample sequenced in a study of T cell repertoires in cytomegalovirus infection. No antigen has been assigned to these receptors. Using its own MiXCR run on the reads, TCRdb lists one record per CDR3 protein. The profile covers roughly 800,000 distinct CDR3 sequences, with 25% to 35% appearing a single time and less than 15% taken by the ten largest. The source was cultured CD8+ T cells from PBMCs, collected from culture after CMV antigen stimulation. Receptors were obtained from a human donor in good health (CMV status not recorded). Some clones in this sample may be carry-over from other donors' samples.

This clonotype was observed a few times. CDR3 nucleotides: TGCGCCAGCAGCCTGGTTATGTACAATGAGCAGTTCTTC. Translation: CASSLVMYNEQFF. The V call is TRBV4-1, the J call TRBJ2-1; no clear D gene. V lost 4 bases, J lost 4 bases, and 8 bases lay in between. The CDR3 is 13 amino acids. Per germline, CDR1 MGHRA and CDR2 YSYEKL.

The gene calls are TRBV7-6 and TRBJ1-4, with unresolved D. Trimming left V 5 bases short and J 4 bases short, with 14 bases between. Germline loops: CDR1 SGHVS, CDR2 FNYEAQ. CDR3 length: 15 amino acids. CDR3 residues: CASSHGRGFNEKLFF. The CDR3 nucleotides are TGTGCCAGCAGCCATGGACGGGGATTTAATGAAAAACTGTTTTTT.

This clonotype was counted a few times. The rearrangement links TRBV11-2 to TRBJ1-5, with D perhaps TRBD1 (5 bases). Germline-derived CDR1 and CDR2 are SGHAT and FQNNGV. The CDR3 contains 15 residues. Trimming shortened V by 1 base and J by 3 bases, and 10 bases separated the two germline ends. This CDR3 reads CASSLAGLVNQPQHF. DNA for the CDR3: TGTGCCAGCAGCTTAGCAGGGTTGGTCAATCAGCCCCAGCATTTT.

This clonotype was observed many times. This chain uses TRBV7-2 with TRBJ2-6; D is ambiguous. The CDR3 is 18 residues long. Trimming removed 1 base at V and 3 bases at J, with 16 bases between. The germline V gene encodes CDR1 SGHTA and CDR2 FQGNSA. The CDR3 spells CASSLEAMHVFGANVLTF. The CDR3 DNA reads as TGTGCCAGCAGCTTAGAAGCCATGCATGTTTTTGGGGCCAACGTCCTGACTTTC.

This clonotype was observed a handful of times. This CDR3 reads CATRRGGDTGELFF. The CDR3 DNA is TGTGCCACCAGGAGGGGCGGGGACACCGGGGAGCTGTTTTTT. This chain connects TRBV15 to TRBJ2-2, with D possibly TRBD2 on 6 matching bases. Trimming cost V 6 bases and J 3 bases, with 11 bases left between them. The CDR3 spans 14 residues. Germline CDR1 reads LNHNV; CDR2 reads YYDKDF (reference sequence).

This clonotype occurred once. The rearrangement joins TRBV7-3 to TRBJ2-1, with TRBD2 as a possible D gene (5 bases). This CDR3 region has 15 residues. The germline V gene encodes CDR1 SGHTA and CDR2 FQGTGA. V dropped 5 bases and J dropped 5 bases, with 16 bases sitting between them. The CDR3 region is CASSPSPSLHNEQFF. The CDR3 DNA reads as TGTGCCAGCAGCCCCAGTCCTAGCCTGCACAATGAGCAGTTCTTC.

In its sample, this clonotype was seen many times. The chain recombines TRBV27 with TRBJ1-2; a possible D gene is TRBD1 (5 bases). This CDR3 region has 12 residues. Between the trimmed V and J ends, which lost 4 bases and 8 bases, there was a span of 11 bases. In germline, CDR1 is MNHEY, CDR2 SMNVEV (reference sequence). In DNA, the CDR3 is TGTGCCAGCAGTTACGGCGGGGGAGGCTACACCTTC. Translating it yields CASSYGGGGYTF.

V gene TRBV10-3 combines with J gene TRBJ1-1; D unresolved. V shed 3 bases and J shed 11 bases, with 13 bases lying between them. The CDR3 covers 12 residues. CDR1 is ENHRY, CDR2 SYGVKD, per germline. CDR3 in DNA: TGTGCCATCAGTGACCTCGAGGGTGACGCTTTCTTT. Translation: CAISDLEGDAFF.

This chain joins TRBV9 and TRBJ1-4; D uncertain. Per germline, CDR1 SGDLS and CDR2 YYNGEE. V lost 0 bases, J lost 4 bases, and 7 bases lay in between. The CDR3 has 14 residues. The CDR3 here is CASSVGVVNEKLFF. DNA of the CDR3: TGTGCCAGCAGCGTAGGAGTCGTTAATGAAAAACTGTTTTTT.

Details on this clonotype: This may be a read error: a much more frequent sequence differs by one nucleotide. This chain joins TRBV7-8 and TRBJ2-3, with TRBD1 matching over 12 bases. With V trimmed by 6 bases and J by 6 bases, 13 bases remained unmatched. In germline, CDR1 is SGHVS, CDR2 FQNEAQ. This CDR3 has 17 amino acids. This CDR3 is CASRSPGQGAVSDTQYF. Here the CDR3 DNA reads TGTGCCAGCAGATCCCCGGGACAGGGGGCGGTTTCGGATACGCAGTATTTT.

The rearrangement links TRBV25-1 to TRBJ1-1; the D gene is possibly TRBD1 (5 bases). CDR3 length: 14 residues. V lost 1 base and J lost 1, with 7 bases in between. Germline CDR1 MGHDK, CDR2 SYGVNS. CDR3 sequence: CASSEWGGNTEAFF. The CDR3 DNA reads as TGTGCCAGCAGTGAATGGGGGGGGAACACTGAAGCTTTCTTT.

This clonotype was counted many times. The rearrangement links TRBV6-6 to TRBJ2-5; the match to TRBD2 covers 8 bases. CDR3 length: 12 residues. The germline V gene has CDR1 MNHNY and CDR2 SVGAGI (reference sequence). Trimming removed 6 bases from V and 5 bases from J; junction bases left unmatched: 2. CDR3 region: CASSPGGETQYF. The CDR3 DNA sequence: TGTGCCAGCAGCCCGGGGGGGGAGACCCAGTACTTC.

This chain joins TRBV2 and TRBJ1-1; D is uncertain. This CDR3 has 15 residues. V was cut by 4 bases and J by 6 bases, with 18 bases left in between. The germline CDR1 and CDR2 sequences are SNHLY and FYNNEI. CDR3: CASSGSQVPGAEAFF. CDR3 nucleotide sequence: TGTGCCAGCAGTGGTAGTCAAGTCCCCGGGGCTGAAGCTTTCTTT.

This sequence joins TRBV3-1 and TRBJ2-1; no clear D. This CDR3 is 14 amino acids long. From germline, CDR1 is LGHDT and CDR2 YNNKEL (reference sequence). V was shortened by 2 bases and J by 4 bases, with 9 bases between the two germline ends. The CDR3: CASSQPGPYNEQFF. The CDR3 nucleotides read TGTGCCAGCAGCCAACCCGGACCATACAATGAGCAGTTCTTC.

The chain uses TRBV4-1 and TRBJ2-4; D may match TRBD1 or TRBD2 (5 bases each). This CDR3 region has 17 residues. In germline, CDR1 is MGHRA, CDR2 YSYEKL. The V and J ends lost 1 base and 6 bases respectively, with 19 bases between them. In nucleotides, the CDR3 is TGCGCCAGCAGCCAAGGATGGGACGGCCCTGCAGGAAACATTCAGTACTTC. Translating it yields CASSQGWDGPAGNIQYF.

The chain recombines TRBV10-3 with TRBJ1-1; D is possibly TRBD1 (6 bases). V lost 3 bases to trimming and J lost 3 bases, with 17 bases between them. Germline CDR1 reads ENHRY; CDR2 reads SYGVKD. The CDR3 totals 16 residues. The CDR3 DNA is TGTGCCATCAGTGACTTGAGTTTCTCAGGGGACACTGAAGCTTTCTTT. Translation: CAISDLSFSGDTEAFF.

This clonotype has more than one count but fewer than ten. The chain carries TRBV6-5 and TRBJ2-2; D is possibly TRBD1 (5 bases). Germline CDR1 reads MNHEY; CDR2 reads SVGAGI. V was cut by 2 bases and J by 0 bases, with 7 bases left in between. The CDR3 contains 15 residues. The CDR3 loop is CASSYGATNTGELFF. The CDR3 DNA reads TGTGCCAGCAGTTACGGGGCAACGAACACCGGGGAGCTGTTTTTT.

This clonotype has at least ten counts. This chain connects TRBV7-8 to TRBJ2-5; D may match TRBD1 or TRBD2 (5 bases each). Looked up from germline, CDR1 is SGHVS and CDR2 is FQNEAQ. Trimming took off 3 bases at V and 0 bases at J, with 11 bases between the two ends. The CDR3 spans 15 residues. The CDR3 reads CASSFARGNQETQYF. CDR3 nucleotides: TGTGCCAGCAGCTTCGCCCGGGGCAACCAAGAGACCCAGTACTTC. Supplemented by reference TRBV7-8 and TRBJ2-5, the full variable domain reads GAGVSQSPRYKVAKRGQDVALRCDPISGHVSLFWYQQALGQGPEFLTYFQNEAQLDKSGLPSDRFFAERPEGSVSTLKIQRTQQEDSAVYLCASSFARGNQETQYFGPGTRLLVL.

This clonotype was observed a few times. The CDR3 here is CASSPTLGTGNTIYF. The CDR3 bases are TGTGCCAGCAGCCCTACACTGGGGACTGGAAACACCATATATTTT. V gene TRBV5-4 combines with J gene TRBJ1-3; no reliable D call. Trimming cost V 4 bases and J 2 bases, with 13 bases left between them. Looked up from germline, CDR1 is SGHNT and CDR2 is YYREEE (reference sequence). The CDR3 is 15 residues long.

V gene TRBV6-1 combines with J gene TRBJ1-5, with D possibly matching TRBD1 (5 bases). The germline V gene has CDR1 MNHNS and CDR2 SASEGT. Trimming removed 5 bases from V and 5 bases from J, with 28 bases in between. The CDR3 extends over 19 amino acids. The CDR3: CASSQYARRMLAGDQPQHF. DNA of the CDR3: TGTGCCAGCAGTCAATACGCCCGCCGAATGCTCGCGGGGGATCAGCCCCAGCATTTT.

This chain links TRBV5-4 with TRBJ1-3; 9 bases map to TRBD1. CDR1 is SGHNT, CDR2 YYREEE, per germline (reference sequence). CDR3 length: 16 amino acids. J was trimmed by 3 bases and V by 2 bases; bases with no gene match: 6. This CDR3 reads CASSLQGADGGNTIYF. The CDR3 DNA reads TGTGCCAGCAGCTTACAGGGGGCCGATGGTGGAAACACCATATATTTT.

This clonotype has only a few counts. The chain couples TRBV5-4 to TRBJ1-2, with a possible D match to TRBD1 (5 bases). V gave up 0 bases and J gave up 4 bases, with 13 bases separating them. The CDR3 length is 15 residues. Germline loops: CDR1 SGHNT, CDR2 YYREEE (reference sequence). CDR3 residues: CASSLDDSELYGYTF. The DNA of the CDR3 is TGTGCCAGCAGCTTGGACGACAGTGAGCTCTATGGCTACACCTTC.

The chain couples TRBV20-1 to TRBJ2-5; 8 bases are a match to TRBD2. The CDR3 totals 16 residues. Germline V CDR1 and CDR2: DFQATT, SNEGSKA (reference sequence). The V gene end was trimmed by 0 bases and the J gene end by 4 bases; junction bases not matched to a gene: 10. The CDR3 sequence: CSARDPAGVSVETQYF. In DNA form, the CDR3 reads TGCAGTGCTAGAGACCCAGCGGGGGTATCAGTAGAGACCCAGTACTTC.

This clonotype has a handful of counts. The V and J genes are TRBV27 and TRBJ2-7, with D unclear. CDR1 and CDR2 (germline): MNHEY, SMNVEV (reference sequence). This CDR3 region has 13 residues. Trimming removed 5 bases from V and 6 bases from J, with 14 bases in between. CDR3 nucleotides: TGTGCCAGCAGTCCGGACGTAGGTCTCGAGCAGTACTTC. Amino acid sequence: CASSPDVGLEQYF.

The rearrangement links TRBV29-1 to TRBJ1-1, with D possibly matching TRBD1 (6 bases). Per the germline V gene, CDR1 is SQVTM and CDR2 is ANQGSEA. The CDR3 runs to 17 residues. Trimming pared 2 bases from V and 3 bases from J, leaving 22 bases between. The chain's CDR3 is CSVEPRQNLKGDTEAFF. CDR3 sequence (DNA): TGCAGCGTTGAACCCAGACAGAACCTTAAGGGGGACACTGAAGCTTTCTTT.